The present entry profiles one T cell receptor (beta chain) with its context. This record belongs to a study of blood T cell repertoires in COVID-19. Study as a whole: Samples of COVID-19 (acute and convalescent) were obtained from the United States, Italy and Spain. In each case, the material was cDNA or gDNA derived from T cells, B-cell-depleted T cells, or PBMCs.

Original analysis: By means of reference gene primer amplification, nucleated cell counts were estimated. Sequencing was performed with immunoSEQ multiplex PCR; in TCRdb, only in-frame clones are kept and a portion is missing. The V and J calls and the clone size are those of that table, but D and trimming were determined from the DNA. The sample consists of under 150,000 clones, 84% of them appearing once. V was pared by 8 bases and J by 6 bases, with 7 bases of the junction left unmatched. CDR3 length: 12 amino acids. CDR1 is SQVTM and CDR2 is ANQGSEA in the germline V gene. The chain links TRBV29-1 to TRBJ2-4; 7 bases line up with TRBD1. This receptor was identified in a woman aged 80 or older in a cohort sampled during active or convalescent COVID-19. Sequenced sample: peripheral blood. CDR3 sequence (DNA): TGCAGCATAGAGACAGGGACAAACATTCAGTACTTC. Residues: CSIETGTNIQYF.